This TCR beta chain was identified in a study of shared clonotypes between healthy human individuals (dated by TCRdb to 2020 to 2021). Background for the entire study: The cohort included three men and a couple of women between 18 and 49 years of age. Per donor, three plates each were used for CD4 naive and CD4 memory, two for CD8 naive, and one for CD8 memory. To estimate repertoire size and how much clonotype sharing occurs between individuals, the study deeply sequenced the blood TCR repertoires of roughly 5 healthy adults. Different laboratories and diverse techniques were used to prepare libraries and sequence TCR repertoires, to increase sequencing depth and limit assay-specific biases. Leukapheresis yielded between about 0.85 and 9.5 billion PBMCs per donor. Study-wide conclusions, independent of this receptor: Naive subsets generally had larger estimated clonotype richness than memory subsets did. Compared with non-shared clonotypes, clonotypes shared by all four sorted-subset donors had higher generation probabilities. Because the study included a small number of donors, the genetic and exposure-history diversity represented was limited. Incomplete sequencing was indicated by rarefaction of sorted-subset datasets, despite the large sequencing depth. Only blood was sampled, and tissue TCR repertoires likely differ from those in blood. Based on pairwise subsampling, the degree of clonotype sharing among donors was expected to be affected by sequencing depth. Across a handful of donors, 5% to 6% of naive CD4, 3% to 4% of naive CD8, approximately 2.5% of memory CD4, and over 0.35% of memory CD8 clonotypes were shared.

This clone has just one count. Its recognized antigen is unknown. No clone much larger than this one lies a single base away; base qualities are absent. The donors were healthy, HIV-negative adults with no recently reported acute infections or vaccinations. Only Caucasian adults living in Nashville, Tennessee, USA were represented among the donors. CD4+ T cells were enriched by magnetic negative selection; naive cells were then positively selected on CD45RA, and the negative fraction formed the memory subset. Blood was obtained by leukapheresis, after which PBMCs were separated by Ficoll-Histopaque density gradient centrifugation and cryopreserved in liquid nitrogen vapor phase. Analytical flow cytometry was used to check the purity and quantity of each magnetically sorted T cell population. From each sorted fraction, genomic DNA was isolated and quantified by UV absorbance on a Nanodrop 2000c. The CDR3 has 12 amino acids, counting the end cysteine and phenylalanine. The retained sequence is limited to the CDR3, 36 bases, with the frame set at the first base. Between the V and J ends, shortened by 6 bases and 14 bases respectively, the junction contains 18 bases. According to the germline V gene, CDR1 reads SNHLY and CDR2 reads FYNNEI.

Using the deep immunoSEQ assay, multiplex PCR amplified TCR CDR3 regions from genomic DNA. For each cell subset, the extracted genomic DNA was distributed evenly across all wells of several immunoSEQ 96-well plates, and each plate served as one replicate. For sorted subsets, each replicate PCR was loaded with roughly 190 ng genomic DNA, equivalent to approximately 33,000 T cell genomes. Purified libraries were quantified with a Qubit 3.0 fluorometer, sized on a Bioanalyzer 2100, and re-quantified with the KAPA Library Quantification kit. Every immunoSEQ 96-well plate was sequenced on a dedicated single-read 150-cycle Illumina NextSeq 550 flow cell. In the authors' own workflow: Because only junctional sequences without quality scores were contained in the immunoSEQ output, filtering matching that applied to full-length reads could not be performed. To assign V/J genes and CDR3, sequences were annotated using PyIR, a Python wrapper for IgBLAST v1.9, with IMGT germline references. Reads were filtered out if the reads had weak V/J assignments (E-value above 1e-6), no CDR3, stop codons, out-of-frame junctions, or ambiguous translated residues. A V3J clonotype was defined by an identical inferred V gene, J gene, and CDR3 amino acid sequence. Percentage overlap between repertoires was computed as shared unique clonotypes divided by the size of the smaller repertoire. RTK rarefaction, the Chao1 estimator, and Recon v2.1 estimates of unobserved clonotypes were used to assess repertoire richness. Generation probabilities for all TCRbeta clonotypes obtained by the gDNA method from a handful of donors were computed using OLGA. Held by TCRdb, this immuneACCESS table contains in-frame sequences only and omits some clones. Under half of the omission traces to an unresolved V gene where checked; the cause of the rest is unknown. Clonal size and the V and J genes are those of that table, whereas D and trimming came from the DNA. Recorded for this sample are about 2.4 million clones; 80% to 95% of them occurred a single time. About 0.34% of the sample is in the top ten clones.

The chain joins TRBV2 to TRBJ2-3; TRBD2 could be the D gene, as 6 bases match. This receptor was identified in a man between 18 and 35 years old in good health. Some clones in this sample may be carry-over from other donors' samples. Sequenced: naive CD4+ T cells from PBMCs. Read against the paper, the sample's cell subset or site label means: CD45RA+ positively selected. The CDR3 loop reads CASRLSGPGWYF. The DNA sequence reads TGTGCCAGCAGGTTAAGCGGGCCTGGTTGGTATTTT.